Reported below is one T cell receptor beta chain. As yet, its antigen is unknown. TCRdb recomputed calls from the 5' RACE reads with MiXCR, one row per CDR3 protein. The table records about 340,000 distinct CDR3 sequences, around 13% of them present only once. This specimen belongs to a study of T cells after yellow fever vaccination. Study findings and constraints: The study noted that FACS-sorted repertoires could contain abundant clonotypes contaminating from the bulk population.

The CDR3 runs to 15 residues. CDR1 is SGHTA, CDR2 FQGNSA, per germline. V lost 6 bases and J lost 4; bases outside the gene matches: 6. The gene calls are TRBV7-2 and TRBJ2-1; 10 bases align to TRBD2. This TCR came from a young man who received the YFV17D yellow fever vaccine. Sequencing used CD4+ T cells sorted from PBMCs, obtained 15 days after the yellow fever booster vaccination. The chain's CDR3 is CASRPAGGLYNEQFF. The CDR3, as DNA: TGTGCCAGCAGACCAGCGGGGGGGTTGTACAATGAGCAGTTCTTC.